These 15 T cell receptor beta chains were all obtained from the same sample, sequenced in a study of CD8 T cells in ankylosing spondylitis. Study-wide points: One TCR beta motif, made up of roughly eight highly homologous variants, appeared characteristic of ankylosing spondylitis blood.

TCRdb redid the calling of the 5' RACE reads with MiXCR, one entry per CDR3 protein. The sample includes about 460,000 distinct CDR3 sequences, about 5.7% seen only once; the top ten take approximately 4%. Which antigens these TCRs recognize remains unknown. Sequenced input: blood, either unsorted or a sorted T cell fraction (not recorded which). The receptors derive from a male donor with ankylosing spondylitis.

This clonotype was observed many times. The chain carries TRBV27 and TRBJ2-3; tentatively, D is TRBD2 (5 bases). CDR3 length equals 16 residues. The germline V and J ends were trimmed by 2 bases and 4 bases, with 16 bases remaining between them. CDR1 is MNHEY, CDR2 SMNVEV, per germline (reference sequence). The CDR3 DNA is TGTGCCAGCAGTTTACTCGGGAATACGGGTCCAGATACGCAGTATTTT. This translates into CASSLLGNTGPDTQYF.

This clonotype was detected many times. The chain employs TRBV7-2 and TRBJ2-3, with unresolved D. Germline V gene sequence: CDR1 SGHTA, CDR2 FQGNSA. This CDR3 has 13 residues. V lost 5 bases to trimming and J lost 4 bases, with 10 bases between them. The CDR3 loop is CASSLPFSDTQYF. The CDR3, as DNA: TGTGCCAGCAGCCTCCCCTTTTCAGATACGCAGTATTTT.

This clonotype was recorded many times. The chain links TRBV4-1 to TRBJ1-1; D is uncertain. Germline V lookup: CDR1 MGHRA, CDR2 YSYEKL. The V end was cut by 4 bases, the J end by 0 bases, with 15 bases between. This CDR3 spans 16 amino acids. As DNA, the CDR3 is TGCGCCAGCAGCCTAGAACGGCATGAGATGAACACTGAAGCTTTCTTT. As protein: CASSLERHEMNTEAFF.

This clonotype was recorded at least ten times. The genes are TRBV20-1 and TRBJ2-7; D remains ambiguous. The germline V gene has CDR1 DFQATT and CDR2 SNEGSKA (reference sequence). CDR3 size: 12 residues. V was cut by 2 bases and J by 5 bases, with 10 bases left in between. CDR3 nucleotide sequence: TGCAGTGCTAGATGGCGGTACCACGAGCAGTACTTC. Its translation: CSARWRYHEQYF.

Many counts were recorded for this clonotype. This chain connects TRBV5-1 to TRBJ2-2; D gene uncertain. The CDR3 has 14 amino acids. V lost 5 bases and J 2 bases, leaving 10 bases between the germline ends. Germline-derived CDR1 and CDR2 are SGHRS and YFSETQ. CDR3: CASSLGSNTGELFF. The CDR3 bases are TGCGCCAGCAGTCTGGGATCAAACACCGGGGAGCTGTTTTTT. The full variable domain, completed using reference TRBV5-1 and TRBJ2-2, is KAGVTQTPRYLIKTRGQQVTLSCSPISGHRSVSWYQQTPGQGLQFLFEYFSETQRNKGNFPGRFSGRQFSNSRSEMNVSTLELGDSALYLCASSLGSNTGELFFGEGSRLTVL.

This clonotype occurred a few times. The rearrangement links TRBV27 to TRBJ2-5; D is uncertain. Germline loops: CDR1 MNHEY, CDR2 SMNVEV (reference sequence). V gave up 0 bases and J gave up 5 bases, with 13 bases separating them. The CDR3 consists of 15 residues. CDR3 in amino acids: CASSLSVGFRETQYF. Here the CDR3 DNA reads TGTGCCAGCAGTTTATCGGTGGGCTTTCGGGAGACCCAGTACTTC.

This clonotype was counted ten times or more. The rearrangement links TRBV12-3 or TRBV12-4 to TRBJ1-5, with a possible D match to TRBD1 (5 bases). The CDR3 is 18 amino acids. V was clipped by 2 bases and J by 0 bases, with 17 bases between them. The CDR3 DNA follows: TGTGCCAGCAGTTTAATCGTCGGGACGGAATATAGCAATCAGCCCCAGCATTTT. This gives the protein CASSLIVGTEYSNQPQHF.

Only a few counts were recorded for this clonotype. The chain recombines TRBV18 with TRBJ2-7; TRBD2 agrees at 10 bases. V lost 4 bases and J lost 4; bases outside the gene matches: 7. From germline, CDR1 is KGHSH and CDR2 LQKENI. CDR3 size: 15 residues. The CDR3 loop is CASSLTGAGGYEQYF. The CDR3 nucleotides read TGTGCCAGCTCACTTACGGGAGCGGGAGGGTACGAGCAGTACTTC.

This clonotype was picked up many times. The rearrangement links TRBV20-1 to TRBJ2-7, with 9 bases aligning to TRBD2. The V segment lost 5 bases and the J segment 6 bases; nucleotides outside the gene matches: 17. The CDR3 has 16 residues. Germline V gives CDR1 DFQATT, CDR2 SNEGSKA (reference sequence). The CDR3 bases are TGCAGTGCTGGGGGCGGGAGGGCCTTAGTTCCCGTCGAGCAGTACTTC. Amino acids: CSAGGGRALVPVEQYF.

The sample holds many counts of this clonotype. This chain joins TRBV4-2 and TRBJ1-5; weak D call: TRBD1 (5 bases). V was shortened by 3 bases and J by 6 bases, with 15 bases between the two germline ends. This CDR3 contains 15 residues. CDR1 is LGHNA and CDR2 is YNFKEQ in the germline V gene. CDR3 protein: CASSHDSRGGQPQHF. CDR3 DNA sequence: TGTGCCAGCAGCCACGACTCGAGGGGCGGTCAGCCCCAGCATTTT.

This clonotype was counted at least ten times. The V and J genes are TRBV4-3 and TRBJ2-1; TRBD2 might be the D (5 bases). The CDR3 is 13 amino acids. Between the trimmed V and J ends, which lost 0 bases and 7 bases, there was a span of 7 bases. Germline V CDR1 and CDR2: LGHNA, YSLEER. The CDR3 here is CASSQDTGNEQFF. Here the CDR3 DNA reads TGCGCCAGCAGCCAAGATACGGGAAATGAGCAGTTCTTC.

This clonotype was counted ten times or more. The chain uses TRBV7-8 and TRBJ2-2, with D maybe TRBD2 (5 bases). The ends were cut back, 5 bases at V and 3 bases at J, with 19 bases in the middle. The germline gives CDR1 SGHVS, CDR2 FQNEAQ. CDR3 size: 17 residues. The CDR3 loop reads CASSPSWSVRDTGELFF. The CDR3 DNA follows: TGTGCCAGCAGCCCAAGTTGGAGCGTGCGGGACACCGGGGAGCTGTTTTTT.

This clonotype was detected many times. The chain combines TRBV24-1 with TRBJ2-3; no clear D. Germline CDR1 KGHDR, CDR2 SFDVKD. The CDR3 covers 14 residues. V was pared by 4 bases and J by 2 bases, with 9 bases between. CDR3 DNA: TGTGCCACCAGTGACCCTCGGACCACAGATACGCAGTATTTT. The encoded protein is CATSDPRTTDTQYF.

The chain couples TRBV7-2 to TRBJ2-7; the D is unclear. The CDR3 sequence is 15 residues long. V was pared by 3 bases and J by 3 bases, with 15 bases between. Per the germline V gene, CDR1 is SGHTA and CDR2 is FQGNSA. CDR3 nucleotides: TGTGCCAGCAGCTTCCGCCAAAGTACTAACTACGAGCAGTACTTC. Its protein is CASSFRQSTNYEQYF.

Many counts were recorded for this clonotype. The rearrangement uses TRBV6-2 or TRBV6-3 and TRBJ1-2; D remains ambiguous. The CDR3 runs to 13 residues. Germline V gene lookup returns CDR1 MNHEY and CDR2 SVGEGT. The V end lost 4 bases, the J end lost 8 bases, and 14 bases lay between the germline ends. The DNA for the CDR3 is TGTGCCAGCAGTTTCGGGCTTCTGGGCGGCTACACCTTC. This encodes CASSFGLLGGYTF.